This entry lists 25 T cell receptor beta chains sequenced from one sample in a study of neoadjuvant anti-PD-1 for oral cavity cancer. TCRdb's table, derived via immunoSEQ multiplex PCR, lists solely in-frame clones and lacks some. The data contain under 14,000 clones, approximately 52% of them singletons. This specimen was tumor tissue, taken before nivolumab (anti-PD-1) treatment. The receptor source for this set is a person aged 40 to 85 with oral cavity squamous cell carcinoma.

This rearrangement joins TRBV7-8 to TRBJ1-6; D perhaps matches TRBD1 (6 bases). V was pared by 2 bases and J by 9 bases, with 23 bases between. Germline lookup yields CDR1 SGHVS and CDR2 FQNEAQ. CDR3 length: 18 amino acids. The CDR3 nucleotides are TGTGCCAGCAGCTTAATTTCCCCAGGGGCCCCGGCGTCTTCACCCCTCCACTTT. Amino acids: CASSLISPGAPASSPLHF.

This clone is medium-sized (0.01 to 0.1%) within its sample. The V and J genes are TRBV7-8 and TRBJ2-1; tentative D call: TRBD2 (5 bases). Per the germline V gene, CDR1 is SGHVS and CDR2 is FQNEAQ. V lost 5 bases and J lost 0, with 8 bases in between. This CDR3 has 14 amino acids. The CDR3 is CASSRGSSYNEQFF. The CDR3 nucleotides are TGTGCCAGCAGCCGAGGGAGCTCCTACAATGAGCAGTTCTTC.

Written as DNA, the CDR3 is TGTGCCAGCAGCCATTACAGAGAAACTTTGAACACTGAAGCTTTCTTT. It codes for CASSHYRETLNTEAFF. The chain combines TRBV6-6 with TRBJ1-1; D uncertain. Trimming pared 6 bases from V and 0 bases from J, leaving 17 bases between. In germline, CDR1 is MNHNY, CDR2 SVGAGI (reference sequence). The CDR3 runs 16 residues.

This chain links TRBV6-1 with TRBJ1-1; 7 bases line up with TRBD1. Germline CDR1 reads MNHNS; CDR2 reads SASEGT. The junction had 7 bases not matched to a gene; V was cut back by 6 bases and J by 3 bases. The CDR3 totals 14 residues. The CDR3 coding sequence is TGTGCCAGCAGACCTACAGGGGAGTACACTGAAGCTTTCTTT. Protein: CASRPTGEYTEAFF.

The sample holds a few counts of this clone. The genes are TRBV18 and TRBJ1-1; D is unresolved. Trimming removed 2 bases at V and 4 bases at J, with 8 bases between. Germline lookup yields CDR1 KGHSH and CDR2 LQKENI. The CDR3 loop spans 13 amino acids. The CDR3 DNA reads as TGTGCCAGCTCACCAGGGGAGCGCACTGAAGCTTTCTTT. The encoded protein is CASSPGERTEAFF.

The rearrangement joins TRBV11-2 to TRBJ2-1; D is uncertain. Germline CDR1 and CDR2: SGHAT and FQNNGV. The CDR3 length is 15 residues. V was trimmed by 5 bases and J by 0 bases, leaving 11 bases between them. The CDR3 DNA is TGTGCCAGCAGCCAGACAACGAACTCCTACAATGAGCAGTTCTTC. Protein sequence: CASSQTTNSYNEQFF.

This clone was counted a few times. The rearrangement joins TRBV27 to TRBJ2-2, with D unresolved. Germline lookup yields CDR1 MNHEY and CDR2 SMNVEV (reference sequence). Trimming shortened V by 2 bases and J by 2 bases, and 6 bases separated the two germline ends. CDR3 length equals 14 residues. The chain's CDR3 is CASSLTENTGELFF. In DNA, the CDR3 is TGTGCCAGCAGTTTAACGGAAAACACCGGGGAGCTGTTTTTT.

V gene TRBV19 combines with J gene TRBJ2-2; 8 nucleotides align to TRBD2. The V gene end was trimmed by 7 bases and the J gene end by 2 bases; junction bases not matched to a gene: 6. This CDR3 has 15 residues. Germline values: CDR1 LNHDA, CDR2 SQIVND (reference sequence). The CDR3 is CASMGRGVNTGELFF. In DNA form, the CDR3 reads TGTGCCAGTATGGGGCGGGGGGTTAACACCGGGGAGCTGTTTTTT.

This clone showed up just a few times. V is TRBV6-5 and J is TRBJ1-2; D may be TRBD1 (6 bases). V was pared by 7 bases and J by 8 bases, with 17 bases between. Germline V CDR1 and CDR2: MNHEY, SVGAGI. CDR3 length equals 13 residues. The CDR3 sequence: CASTHPGAQGYTF. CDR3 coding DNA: TGTGCCAGCACCCACCCGGGGGCGCAGGGCTACACCTTC.

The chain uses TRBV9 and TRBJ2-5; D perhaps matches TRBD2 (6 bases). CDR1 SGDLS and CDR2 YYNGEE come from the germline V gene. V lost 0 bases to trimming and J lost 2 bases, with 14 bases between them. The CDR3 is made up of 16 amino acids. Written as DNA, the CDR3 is TGTGCCAGCAGCGTAGGGCCCGGCGGGGTACAAGAGACCCAGTACTTC. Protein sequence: CASSVGPGGVQETQYF.

CDR3 sequence: CSAQRVRGPQETQYF. CDR3 sequence (DNA): TGCAGCGCTCAGCGGGTTAGGGGACCCCAAGAGACCCAGTACTTC. The V and J genes are TRBV29-1 and TRBJ2-5; weak D call: TRBD2 (6 bases). CDR1 and CDR2 from the germline V gene are SQVTM and ANQGSEA. V was shortened by 7 bases and J by 1 base, with 19 bases between the two germline ends. CDR3 length: 15 amino acids.

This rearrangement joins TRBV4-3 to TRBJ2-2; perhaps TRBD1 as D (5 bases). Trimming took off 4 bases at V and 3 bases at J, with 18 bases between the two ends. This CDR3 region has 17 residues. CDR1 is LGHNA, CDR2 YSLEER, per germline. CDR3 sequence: CASSPVRGEGDTGELFF. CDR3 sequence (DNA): TGCGCCAGCAGCCCGGTTCGTGGGGAAGGGGACACCGGGGAGCTGTTTTTT.

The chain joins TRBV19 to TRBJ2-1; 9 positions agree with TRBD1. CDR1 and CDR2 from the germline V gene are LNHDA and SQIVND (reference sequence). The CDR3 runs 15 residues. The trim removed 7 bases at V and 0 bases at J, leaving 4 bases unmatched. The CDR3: CASTGQGSSYNEQFF. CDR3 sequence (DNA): TGTGCCAGTACCGGACAGGGGAGCTCCTACAATGAGCAGTTCTTC.

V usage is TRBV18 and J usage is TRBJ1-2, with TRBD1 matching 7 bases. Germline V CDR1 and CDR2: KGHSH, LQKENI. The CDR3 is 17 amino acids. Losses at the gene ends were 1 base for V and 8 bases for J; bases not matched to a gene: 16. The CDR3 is CASSPRNTNTGVYGYTF. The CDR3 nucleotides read TGTGCCAGCTCACCACGGAATACAAATACAGGGGTCTACGGCTACACCTTC.

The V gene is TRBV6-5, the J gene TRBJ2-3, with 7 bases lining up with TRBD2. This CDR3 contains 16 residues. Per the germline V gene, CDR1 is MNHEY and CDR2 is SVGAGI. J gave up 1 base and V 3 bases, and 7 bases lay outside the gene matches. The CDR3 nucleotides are TGTGCCAGCAGTTATAGCGGGCCTTGGGGCACAGATACGCAGTATTTT. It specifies CASSYSGPWGTDTQYF.

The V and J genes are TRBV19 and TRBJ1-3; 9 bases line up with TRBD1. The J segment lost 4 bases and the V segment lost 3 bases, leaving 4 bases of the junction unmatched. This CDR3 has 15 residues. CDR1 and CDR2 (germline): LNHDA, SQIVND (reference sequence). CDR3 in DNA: TGTGCCAGTAGTATCGGGACAGGGCAAGGAAACACCATATATTTT. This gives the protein CASSIGTGQGNTIYF.

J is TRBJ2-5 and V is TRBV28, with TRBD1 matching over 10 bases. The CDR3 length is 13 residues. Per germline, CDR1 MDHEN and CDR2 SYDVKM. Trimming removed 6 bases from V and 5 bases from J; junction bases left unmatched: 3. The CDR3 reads CASSRTGGETQYF. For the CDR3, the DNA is TGTGCCAGCAGCCGGACAGGGGGGGAGACCCAGTACTTC.

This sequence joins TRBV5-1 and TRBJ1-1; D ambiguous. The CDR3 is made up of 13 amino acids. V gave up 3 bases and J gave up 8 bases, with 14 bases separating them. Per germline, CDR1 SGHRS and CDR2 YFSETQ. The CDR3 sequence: CASSSDRWGEAFF. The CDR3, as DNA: TGCGCCAGCAGCTCCGACCGGTGGGGAGAAGCTTTCTTT.

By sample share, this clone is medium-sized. The DNA of the CDR3 is TGTGCCAGTAGCTGGGACAGGGGACGGAACACTGAAGCTTTCTTT. Translating it yields CASSWDRGRNTEAFF. The rearrangement uses TRBV19 and TRBJ1-1; 10 bases map to TRBD1. The CDR3 sequence is 15 residues long. V lost 6 bases to trimming and J lost 1 base; unmatched junction nucleotides: 5. The V gene's germline CDR1 is LNHDA and CDR2 SQIVND (reference sequence). The variable domain in full, completed from reference TRBV19 and TRBJ1-1, reads DGGITQSPKYLFRKEGQNVTLSCEQNLNHDAMYWYRQDPGQGLRLIYYSQIVNDFQKGDIAEGYSVSREKKESFPLTVTSAQKNPTAFYLCASSWDRGRNTEAFFGQGTRLTVV.

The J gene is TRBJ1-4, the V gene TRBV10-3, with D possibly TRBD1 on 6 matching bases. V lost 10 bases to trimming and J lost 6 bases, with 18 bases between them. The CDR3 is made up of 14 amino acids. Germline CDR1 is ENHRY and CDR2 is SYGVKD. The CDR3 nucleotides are TGTGCCACCCGGACAGCTCAACGGGATGAAAAACTGTTTTTT. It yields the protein CATRTAQRDEKLFF.

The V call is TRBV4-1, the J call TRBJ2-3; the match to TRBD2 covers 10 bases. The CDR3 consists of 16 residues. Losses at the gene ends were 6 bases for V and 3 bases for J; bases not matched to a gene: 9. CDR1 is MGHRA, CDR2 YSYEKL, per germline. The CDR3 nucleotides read TGCGCCAGCAGTCCTCGAGCGGGGGGGCTGACAGATACGCAGTATTTT. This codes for CASSPRAGGLTDTQYF.

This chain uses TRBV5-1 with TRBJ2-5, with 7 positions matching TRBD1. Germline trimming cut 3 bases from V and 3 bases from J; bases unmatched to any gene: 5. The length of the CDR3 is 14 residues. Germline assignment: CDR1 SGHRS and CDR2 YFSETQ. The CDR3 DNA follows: TGCGCCAGCAGCTGGGGACAGCGAGAAGAGACCCAGTACTTC. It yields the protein CASSWGQREETQYF.

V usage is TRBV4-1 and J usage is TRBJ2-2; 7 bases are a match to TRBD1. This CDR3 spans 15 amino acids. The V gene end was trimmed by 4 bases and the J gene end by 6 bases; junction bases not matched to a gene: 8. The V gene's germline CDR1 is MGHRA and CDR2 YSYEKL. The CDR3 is CASSPRGFWSGELFF. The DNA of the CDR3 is TGCGCCAGCAGCCCCAGGGGGTTCTGGTCCGGGGAGCTGTTTTTT.

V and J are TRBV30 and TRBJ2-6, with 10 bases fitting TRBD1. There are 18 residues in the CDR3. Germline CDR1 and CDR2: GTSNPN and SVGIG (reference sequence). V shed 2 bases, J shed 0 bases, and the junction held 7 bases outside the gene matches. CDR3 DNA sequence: TGTGCCTGGAGTCTTGGGGGACAGGGGAGCTCTGGGGCCAACGTCCTGACTTTC. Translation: CAWSLGGQGSSGANVLTF.

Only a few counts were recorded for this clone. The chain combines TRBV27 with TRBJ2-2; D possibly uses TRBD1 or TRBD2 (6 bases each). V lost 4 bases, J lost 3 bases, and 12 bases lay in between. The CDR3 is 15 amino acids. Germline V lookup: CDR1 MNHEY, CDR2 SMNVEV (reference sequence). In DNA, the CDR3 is TGTGCCAGCAGTTCGGGGGCGATGCACACCGGGGAGCTGTTTTTT. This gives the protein CASSSGAMHTGELFF.